This TCR beta chain derives from a study of CD8 T cells in Susac syndrome. After extraction with the RNeasy kit, roughly 0.45 to 1 ug of the RNA was reverse transcribed using random hexamers. Amplification of TCR beta CDR3 by immunoSEQ multiplex PCR spanned 54 Vbeta and 13 Jbeta. A single record per CDR3 protein comes from TCRdb applying MiXCR to the immunoSEQ multiplex PCR reads. The table shows some 190,000 distinct CDR3 sequences, with about 94% occurring only once. V was pared by 5 bases and J by 4 bases, with 9 bases between. The CDR3 loop spans 13 amino acids. Germline values: CDR1 SNHLY, CDR2 FYNNEI.

Sample: CD4+ T cells from PBMCs. The chain links TRBV2 to TRBJ2-1; unclear D gene. The receptor was isolated from a human donor in good health. The CDR3 region has the DNA TGTGCCAGCAGTCTGGACCGTTACAATGAGCAGTTCTTC. This sequence encodes CASSLDRYNEQFF.